This T cell receptor (beta chain) was found in a study of T cells after yellow fever vaccination (dated by TCRdb to the late 2010s). Turning to the overall study: Libraries from fractions with low cell numbers were prepared with the SMART-Seq v4 Ultra Low Input RNA kit. To track T-cell clones before and after primary and booster YFV17D yellow fever vaccination, bulk TCR alpha and beta repertoires were sequenced longitudinally. The cohort comprised two healthy male donors, one aged 18 to 30 and one aged 30 to 39 years. Blood was collected at multiple timepoints before and after primary and secondary immunization, and bulk PBMC replicates and cell subsets were isolated.

V and J are truncated by 0 bases and 5 bases respectively, leaving an intervening sequence of 10 bases. CDR3 length: 14 amino acids, cysteine to phenylalanine. Solely the CDR3 DNA is kept, with 42 bases framed from the first base. CDR1 is given as MNHEY and CDR2 as SVGAGI, both from the germline V gene. Synthesis of TCR cDNA relied on 5'RACE template switching, a step that introduced a universal primer site along with unique molecular identifiers. Priming for cDNA synthesis came from both the TCR alpha and TCR beta constant segments. Library amplification used two PCR steps, and the second PCR step added sample barcodes and sequencing adapters. Sequencing of libraries was done on Illumina HiSeq 2500 (2x100 bp) or NovaSeq (2x150 bp). On the study's bioinformatics: Reads were demultiplexed and collapsed into UMI consensus sequences with MIGEC, and V(D)J alignment was performed with MiXCR. Using edgeR on replicate PBMC samples, clonotypes were called vaccine-responding if FDR was below 0.01 and the log2 fold change was above 5 up to day 15. Bulk clonotypes were assigned CD4 or CD8 identity according to which sequenced CD4 or CD8 repertoire held them at higher abundance. Clonotypes enriched at least 10-fold in dextramer-positive over dextramer-negative fractions were defined as NS4B-specific, and CD4-biased clonotypes were excluded. The raw public data were reprocessed by TCRdb itself: fastp quality trimming at Q25, MiXCR clonotype calling, in-frame beta chains only. Each CDR3 protein appears once, grouped with its most common genes and DNA. In this record, the V and J calls reflect TCRdb's handling and not the investigators' own analysis. This sample lists over 65,000 distinct CDR3 sequences; more than 10% were detected once. The biggest ten clones account for under 30% of the sample.

Read against the paper, the sample's treatment or condition label means: live attenuated yellow fever vaccine strain. A standard Ficoll-Paque protocol was used to isolate PBMCs from peripheral blood. Epitope-specific CD8 T cells were sorted using a dextramer loaded with the yellow fever NS4B epitope peptide, with anti-CD3 and anti-CD8 staining. RNA was extracted with TriZol from bulk PBMCs, CD4 and CD8 fractions, and dextramer-positive and dextramer-negative fractions. This clonotype was counted only a few times. No base quality information exists; no much larger clone differs at one position. What the study reported, not specific to this receptor: The secondary T-cell response was found to be weaker but faster than the primary response, with a peak reached on day 5 rather than on day 15. The study included only two donors, which limits how far the findings can be generalized. A small share of clonotypes was detected in both CD4 and CD8 compartments, with the overlap likely arising from convergent recombination. After the booster, most of the clones that had expanded following primary vaccination were detected again (approximately 96% of CD4 and around 90% of CD8), which suggests that memory was broadly maintained. Computational filtering was needed because FACS-sorted repertoires could contain abundant contaminating clonotypes from the bulk population.

The TCR originated in a man aged 18 to 29 who received the YFV17D yellow fever vaccine. Sequencing used CD8+ T cells not binding an NS4B(214-222) dextramer, sorted from PBMCs, obtained roughly 20 days after the first yellow fever vaccination. The cell subset or site label, read with the paper, signifies: NS4B epitope dextramer-negative CD8 T cells. The sequence links TRBV6-5 to TRBJ1-1, and possibly TRBD1, on 6 matching bases. At the DNA level, the sequence is TGTGCCAGCAGTTACTCCTGGGGGCGAACTGAAGCTTTCTTT. Its amino acids are CASSYSWGRTEAFF.